The clone carrying this TCR beta chain was seen only once. What it binds is not known. The data are from a study of cytomegalovirus exposure and HLA in healthy donors. Points from the study as a whole: According to a subsequent analysis, TCR clusters identified in the first cohort showed a tendency to co-occur across the approximately 120 validation repertoires. The authors listed 180 or so TCR beta chains as cytomegalovirus-associated. As confirmed in vitro, a few CMV-associated chains were specific for CMV antigens. Many donors carried some public TCRs, although rarity characterized most TCR sequences.

The length of the CDR3 is 15 residues. Measured with immunoSEQ multiplex PCR; TCRdb has only the in-frame clones, and not every one. The table lists about 130,000 clones, roughly nine tenths of them singletons. The origin of this receptor is a woman aged 18-29 years in good health and CMV-seropositive. The chain joins TRBV21-1 to TRBJ2-3; the table's D call, TRBD2, has no DNA check behind it. TRBV21-1 is annotated as a pseudogene. The sample comprised PBMCs. In DNA form, the CDR3 reads TGTGCCAGCAGCCCCTGGGGGGGAATCACAGATACGCAGTATTTT. Translating it yields CASSPWGGITDTQYF.